This T cell receptor beta chain was sequenced for a study of T cell changes during pregnancy in multiple sclerosis. Measured with immunoSEQ multiplex PCR; TCRdb has only the in-frame clones, and not every one. The repertoire holds roughly 38,000 clones, with roughly 92% as singletons. Losses at the gene ends were 2 bases for V and 8 bases for J; bases not matched to a gene: 7. The CDR3 has 17 amino acids. Germline V gene sequence: CDR1 LNHDA, CDR2 SQIVND (reference sequence). This material consisted of CD4+ T cells from peripheral blood mononuclear cells, taken before pregnancy. This chain joins TRBV19 and TRBJ2-1; 15 bases line up with TRBD2. This clonotype was obtained from a female donor with multiple sclerosis, enrolled in a pregnancy study. The CDR3 reads CASSIMGLAGGFDEQFF. The CDR3 nucleotides read TGTGCCAGTAGTATAATGGGACTAGCGGGAGGATTCGATGAGCAGTTCTTC.